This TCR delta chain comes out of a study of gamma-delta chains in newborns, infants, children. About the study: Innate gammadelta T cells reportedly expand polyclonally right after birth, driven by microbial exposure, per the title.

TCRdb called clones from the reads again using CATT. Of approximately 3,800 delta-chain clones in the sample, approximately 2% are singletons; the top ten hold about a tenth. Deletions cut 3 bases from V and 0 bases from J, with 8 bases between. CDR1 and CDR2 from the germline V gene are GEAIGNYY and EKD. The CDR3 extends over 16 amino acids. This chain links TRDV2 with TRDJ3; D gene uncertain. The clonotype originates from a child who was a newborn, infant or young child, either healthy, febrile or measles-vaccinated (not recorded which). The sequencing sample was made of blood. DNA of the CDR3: TGTGCCTGTGACGGGGTCAGCTCCTGGGACACCCGACAGATGTTTTTC. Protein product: CACDGVSSWDTRQMFF.